Listed here are 8 T cell receptor beta chains from one sample, sequenced in a study of memory CD8 T cells in hepatitis C reinfection. Noted time point: peak reinfection, 3 to 8 weeks after reinfection detection. No in vitro expansion preceded TCR sequencing of the sorted cells. Sequenced by immunoSEQ multiplex PCR; TCRdb stores in-frame clones only, minus some. The sample lists 35,000 to 50,000 clones, roughly 88% occurring once. Input material: naive CD8+ T cells sorted from blood. All receptors derive from a man aged 18 to 29 with hepatitis C virus infection.

The rearrangement joins TRBV28 to TRBJ2-7, with TRBD2 matching over 10 bases. This CDR3 spans 14 amino acids. Germline lookup yields CDR1 MDHEN and CDR2 SYDVKM. The V segment lost 7 bases and the J segment 2 bases; nucleotides outside the gene matches: 5. For the CDR3, the DNA is TGTGCCAGCAACGAGCGGGGGGGTACCTACGAGCAGTACTTC. Amino acid sequence: CASNERGGTYEQYF. Full variable domain (missing parts from reference TRBV28 and TRBJ2-7): DVKVTQSSRYLVKRTGEKVFLECVQDMDHENMFWYRQDPGLGLRLIYFSYDVKMKEKGDIPEGYSVSREKKERFSLILESASTNQTSMYLCASNERGGTYEQYFGPGTRLTVT.

The V call is TRBV7-8, the J call TRBJ2-7, with 8 bases fitting TRBD1. J was trimmed by 4 bases and V by 2 bases; bases with no gene match: 22. Germline V gene sequence: CDR1 SGHVS, CDR2 FQNEAQ. The length of the CDR3 is 20 residues. CDR3 coding DNA: TGTGCCAGCAGCTTACCCAGGGGGCCCTTGGGCGGGAATTTGTTATACGAGCAGTACTTC. Its protein product is CASSLPRGPLGGNLLYEQYF. Combining the CDR3 with reference TRBV7-8 and TRBJ2-7 gives the whole variable domain GAGVSQSPRYKVAKRGQDVALRCDPISGHVSLFWYQQALGQGPEFLTYFQNEAQLDKSGLPSDRFFAERPEGSVSTLKIQRTQQEDSAVYLCASSLPRGPLGGNLLYEQYFGPGTRLTVT.

The V call is TRBV11-2, the J call TRBJ2-7; TRBD1 might be the D (6 bases). With 5 bases removed from V and 0 bases from J, the gap between germline ends came to 8 bases. This CDR3 contains 13 residues. Germline CDR1 is SGHAT and CDR2 is FQNNGV. CDR3 DNA: TGTGCCAGCAGCGGACAGAGCTCCTACGAGCAGTACGTC. This sequence encodes CASSGQSSYEQYV.

The chain recombines TRBV11-3 with TRBJ2-2; TRBD2 aligns across 10 bases. Germline V gene sequence: CDR1 SGHNT, CDR2 YENEEA. V was pared by 0 bases and J by 6 bases, with 10 bases of the junction left unmatched. The CDR3 contains 18 residues. CDR3: CASSLEGNLAGAPGELFF. The CDR3 DNA follows: TGTGCCAGCAGCTTAGAAGGAAATCTAGCGGGGGCACCCGGGGAGCTGTTTTTT.

The V and J genes are TRBV4-1 and TRBJ1-1; 7 bases match TRBD1. The J segment lost 0 bases and the V segment lost 4 bases, leaving 2 bases of the junction unmatched. CDR1 MGHRA and CDR2 YSYEKL come from the germline V gene. CDR3 length equals 14 residues. The CDR3 reads CASSPGQMNTEAFF. The CDR3 DNA reads as TGCGCCAGCAGCCCGGGACAGATGAACACTGAAGCTTTCTTT.

This clone was recorded once. The V call is TRBV7-6, the J call TRBJ2-5, with 7 bases lining up with TRBD1. The CDR3 covers 14 residues. V was clipped by 5 bases and J by 5 bases; unmatched bases: 8. In germline, CDR1 is SGHVS, CDR2 FNYEAQ. CDR3 region: CASSAVSQGETQYF. CDR3 DNA: TGTGCCAGCAGCGCCGTGTCACAGGGGGAGACCCAGTACTTC.

The CDR3 DNA reads as TGTGCCAGCAGCTTAGGTGGACAGGGTCGCACAGATACGCAGTATTTT. The encoded protein is CASSLGGQGRTDTQYF. The gene calls are TRBV7-9 and TRBJ2-3; 8 nucleotides agree with TRBD1. Germline V gene lookup returns CDR1 SEHNR and CDR2 FQNEAQ (reference sequence). CDR3 size: 16 residues. Losses at the gene ends were 1 base for V and 1 base for J; bases not matched to a gene: 4. The variable domain in full, completed from reference TRBV7-9 and TRBJ2-3, reads DTGVSQNPRHKITKRGQNVTFRCDPISEHNRLYWYRQTLGQGPEFLTYFQNEAQLEKSRLLSDRFSAERPKGSFSTLEIQRTEQGDSAMYLCASSLGGQGRTDTQYFGPGTRLTVL.

This chain joins TRBV29-1 and TRBJ2-3, with 9 bases aligning to TRBD2. V shed 7 bases, J shed 2 bases, and the junction held 7 bases outside the gene matches. Germline CDR1 reads SQVTM; CDR2 reads ANQGSEA. The CDR3 runs to 14 residues. This chain's CDR3 is CSGSGTSNTDTQYF. The CDR3 nucleotides read TGCAGCGGTTCCGGGACTAGCAACACAGATACGCAGTATTTT.